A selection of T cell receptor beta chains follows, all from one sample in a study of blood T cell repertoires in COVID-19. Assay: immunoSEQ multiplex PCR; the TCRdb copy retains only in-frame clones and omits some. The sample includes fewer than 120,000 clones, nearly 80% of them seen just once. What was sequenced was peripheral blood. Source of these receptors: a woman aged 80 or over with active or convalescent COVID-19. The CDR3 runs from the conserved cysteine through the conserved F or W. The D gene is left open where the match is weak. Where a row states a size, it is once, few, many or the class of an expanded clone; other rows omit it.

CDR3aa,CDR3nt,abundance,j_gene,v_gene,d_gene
CASSYSDGTRQYF,TGTGCCAGCAGTTACTCAGACGGGACTAGGCAGTATTTT,-,TRBJ2-3,TRBV6-5,TRBD2
CASSPPPGANEQYF,TGTGCCAGCTCACCACCTCCAGGGGCCAACGAGCAGTACTTC,-,TRBJ2-7,TRBV18,-
CASSTGTGTPYNEQFF,TGCGCCAGCAGCACCGGGACAGGGACCCCCTACAATGAGCAGTTCTTC,-,TRBJ2-1,TRBV5-1,TRBD1
CASSWTTDEKLFF,TGTGCCAGCAGTTGGACAACTGATGAAAAACTGTTTTTT,-,TRBJ1-4,TRBV27,-
CASSVPGQYGYTF,TGTGCCAGCAGCGTACCGGGACAGTATGGCTACACCTTC,-,TRBJ1-2,TRBV9,TRBD1
CASSPDLGVPGTEAFF,TGTGCCAGCAGCCCGGATCTAGGGGTGCCTGGCACTGAAGCTTTCTTT,-,TRBJ1-1,TRBV9,-
CASSLAEAKNIQYF,TGTGCCAGCAGTTTAGCGGAGGCCAAAAACATTCAGTACTTC,-,TRBJ2-4,TRBV28,-
CASSLGGGSGTGELFF,TGTGCCAGCAGCTTAGGAGGCGGGAGCGGCACCGGGGAGCTGTTTTTT,-,TRBJ2-2,TRBV7-2,TRBD2
CASSSQTGDTEAFF,TGTGCCAGCAGCTCACAGACAGGGGACACTGAAGCTTTCTTT,-,TRBJ1-1,TRBV7-9,TRBD1
CASSVAGMNTEAFF,TGTGCCAGCAGCGTAGCGGGGATGAACACTGAAGCTTTCTTT,-,TRBJ1-1,TRBV9,-
CASSAYRGNTEAFF,TGTGCCAGTAGTGCCTACAGGGGAAACACTGAAGCTTTCTTT,-,TRBJ1-1,TRBV19,TRBD1
CATSRGQGDQPQHF,TGTGCCACCAGCAGAGGACAGGGGGATCAGCCCCAGCATTTT,once,TRBJ1-5,TRBV15,TRBD1
CASSLDGTGANTIYF,TGTGCCAGCAGCTTAGATGGGACAGGGGCAAACACCATATATTTT,-,TRBJ1-3,TRBV7-6,TRBD1
CATSSGQGADTIYF,TGTGCCACCAGCAGCGGGCAGGGGGCTGACACCATATATTTT,-,TRBJ1-3,TRBV15,TRBD1
CASSSDNRGLGEKLFF,TGTGCCAGCAGCTCCGACAACAGGGGGCTAGGTGAAAAACTGTTTTTT,-,TRBJ1-4,TRBV7-8,TRBD1
CASSLRLETQYF,TGTGCCAGCAGCTTACGGTTGGAGACCCAGTACTTC,-,TRBJ2-5,TRBV7-2,-
CASSQSSLDNEQFF,TGTGCCAGCAGCCAATCATCACTAGACAATGAGCAGTTCTTC,once,TRBJ2-1,TRBV4-2,-
CASSLGQGETQYF,TGTGCTAGCAGCTTAGGACAGGGGGAGACCCAGTACTTC,-,TRBJ2-5,TRBV7-7,TRBD1
CASSVRQVNTEAFF,TGTGCCAGCAGCGTCCGACAGGTGAACACTGAAGCTTTCTTT,once,TRBJ1-1,TRBV5-4,-
CASSSAGLANIGELFF,TGCGCCAGCAGCTCCGCTGGACTAGCGAACATCGGGGAGCTGTTTTTT,-,TRBJ2-2,TRBV5-1,TRBD2
CATSRALGNQPQHF,TGTGCCACCAGCAGAGCTCTAGGCAATCAGCCCCAGCATTTT,-,TRBJ1-5,TRBV15,-
CASSQDNYWALIARSTGANVLTF,TGTGCCAGCAGCCAAGATAACTATTGGGCTCTCATAGCGAGGTCGACAGGGGCCAACGTCCTGACTTTC,-,TRBJ2-6,TRBV14,-
CAISAVASGNTIYF,TGTGCCATCAGTGCGGTAGCCTCTGGAAACACCATATATTTT,once,TRBJ1-3,TRBV10-3,-
CASSKGDRNQPQHF,TGTGCCAGTAGTAAAGGGGACAGAAATCAGCCCCAGCATTTT,few,TRBJ1-5,TRBV19,TRBD1
CASRAWTSGTDTQYF,TGCGCCAGCAGGGCCTGGACTAGCGGGACCGATACGCAGTATTTT,-,TRBJ2-3,TRBV5-1,TRBD2
CASSLPQGVYTDTQYF,TGTGCCAGCAGCCTACCCCAGGGGGTATACACAGATACGCAGTATTTT,-,TRBJ2-3,TRBV6-6,TRBD1
CAWSVAGGPQETQYF,TGTGCCTGGAGTGTTGCGGGAGGGCCGCAAGAGACCCAGTACTTC,few,TRBJ2-5,TRBV30,TRBD2
CASSFSPPAGHEQFF,TGTGCCAGCAGTTTTTCCCCCCCCGCGGGACATGAGCAGTTCTTC,-,TRBJ2-1,TRBV28,-
CASGWRTGPNEQYF,TGTGCTAGTGGTTGGAGGACAGGGCCCAACGAGCAGTACTTC,few,TRBJ2-7,TRBV12-5,TRBD1
CASSRQSSNQPQHF,TGTGCCAGCAGTCGACAGAGTAGCAATCAGCCCCAGCATTTT,few,TRBJ1-5,TRBV2,-
CASSHPGQETQYF,TGTGCCAGCAGCCATCCGGGACAAGAGACCCAGTACTTC,once,TRBJ2-5,TRBV5-6,-
CASQTSGSSYEQYF,TGTGCCAGTCAGACTAGCGGGAGCTCCTACGAGCAGTACTTC,-,TRBJ2-7,TRBV19,TRBD2
CASSPRMSREQYF,TGTGCCAGCTCACCACGCATGTCCAGAGAGCAGTACTTC,-,TRBJ2-7,TRBV18,-
CASSSWDRGYEQYF,TGCGCCAGCAGCTCCTGGGACAGGGGCTACGAGCAGTACTTC,-,TRBJ2-7,TRBV5-1,TRBD1
CASSQVGAVLMNTEAFF,TGTGCCAGCAGCCAAGTAGGGGCAGTGCTTATGAACACTGAAGCTTTCTTT,-,TRBJ1-1,TRBV4-2,-
CASSYNRQAFF,TGTGCCAGCAGTTACAACAGGCAAGCTTTCTTT,-,TRBJ1-1,TRBV6-2/TRBV6-3,-
CASSPHFPPQAKNIQYF,TGTGCCAGCAGTCCCCACTTTCCCCCTCAAGCCAAAAACATTCAGTACTTC,-,TRBJ2-4,TRBV28,-
CASSELRRGNQPQHF,TGTGCCAGCAGTGAGCTTCGCAGGGGGAATCAGCCCCAGCATTTT,-,TRBJ1-5,TRBV2,TRBD1
CASSPGRTSRSTDTQYF,TGTGCCAGCAGCCCAGGCCGGACTAGCAGAAGCACAGATACGCAGTATTTT,-,TRBJ2-3,TRBV6-2/TRBV6-3,TRBD2
CASRSGRYNEQFF,TGTGCCAGTAGGTCCGGGAGGTACAATGAGCAGTTCTTC,-,TRBJ2-1,TRBV19,TRBD2